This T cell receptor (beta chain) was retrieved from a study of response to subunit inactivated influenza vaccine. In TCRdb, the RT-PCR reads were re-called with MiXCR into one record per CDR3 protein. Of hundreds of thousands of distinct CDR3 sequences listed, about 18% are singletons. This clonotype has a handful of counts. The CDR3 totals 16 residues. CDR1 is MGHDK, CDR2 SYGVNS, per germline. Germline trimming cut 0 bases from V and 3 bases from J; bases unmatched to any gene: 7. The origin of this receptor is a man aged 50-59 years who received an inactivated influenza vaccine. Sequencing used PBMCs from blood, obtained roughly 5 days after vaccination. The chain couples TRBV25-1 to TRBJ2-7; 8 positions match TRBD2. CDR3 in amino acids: CASSEYRSGSGYEQYF. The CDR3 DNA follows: TGTGCCAGCAGTGAATATCGGAGCGGGAGTGGCTACGAGCAGTACTTC.